Each of the 4 T cell receptor beta chains below was sequenced from the same sample in a study of Ad26.COV2.S vaccination and SARS-CoV-2 variants. Treatment: some 20 received Ad26.COV2.S at low or high dose, single or two shots; about 5 received placebo; per-sample allocation not given. At day 63 after the first vaccine or placebo injection, samples were drawn. This table comes from immunoSEQ multiplex PCR, and its TCRdb copy is limited to in-frame clones, with some not included. In the table there are about 350,000 clones, less than 90% of which are singletons. The sample in question was peripheral blood, obtained in a trial of Ad26.COV2.S vaccine versus placebo. These receptors were obtained from a person aged 18-60 years who received the Ad26.COV2.S COVID-19 vaccine or a placebo.

Points on this clone: A junction boundary mismatches the germline segment, possibly from a read error. The chain links TRBV19 to TRBJ1-2, with D possibly TRBD1 on 6 matching bases. Germline V lookup: CDR1 LNHDA, CDR2 SQIVND (reference sequence). This CDR3 has 16 amino acids. DNA for the CDR3: TGTGCCAGTAGTATAGATCTCCAGGGGAGTAAATATGGCCACACCTTC. It is translated as CASSIDLQGSKYGHTF.

V and J are TRBV6-2 or TRBV6-3 and TRBJ1-2; perhaps TRBD1 as D (5 bases). The CDR3 covers 13 residues. The germline V gene encodes CDR1 MNHEY and CDR2 SVGEGT. Trimming left V 5 bases short and J 4 bases short, with 11 bases between. CDR3 sequence reads: CASSRSRGYGYTF. CDR3 nucleotides: TGTGCCAGCAGTCGGTCAAGGGGCTATGGCTACACCTTC.

About this clone itself: Other DNA sequences from this sample encode an identical CDR3 as well. This chain connects TRBV28 to TRBJ1-5, with D uncertain. V was shortened by 2 bases and J by 0 bases, with 5 bases between the two germline ends. Germline CDR1 and CDR2: MDHEN and SYDVKM. The CDR3 contains 14 residues. The CDR3 is CASSLTVSNQPQHF. In nucleotides, the CDR3 is TGTGCCAGCAGTTTAACAGTTAGCAATCAGCCCCAGCATTTT. Using reference TRBV28 and TRBJ1-5 for the parts outside the CDR3, the full variable domain is DVKVTQSSRYLVKRTGEKVFLECVQDMDHENMFWYRQDPGLGLRLIYFSYDVKMKEKGDIPEGYSVSREKKERFSLILESASTNQTSMYLCASSLTVSNQPQHFGDGTRLSIL.

This chain links TRBV11-3 with TRBJ2-7, with 8 bases matching TRBD1. Germline V gene sequence: CDR1 SGHNT, CDR2 YENEEA. The CDR3 consists of 15 residues. Unmatched junction bases numbered 8, after V lost 5 bases and J lost 2 bases. The CDR3 loop reads CASSTRTGKAYEQYF. The CDR3 nucleotides are TGTGCCAGCAGCACTCGGACAGGGAAGGCCTACGAGCAGTACTTC.